What follows describes a single T cell receptor beta chain. The data stem from a study of blood T cell repertoires in COVID-19. About the study: Samples of COVID-19 (acute and convalescent) were obtained from the United States, Italy and Spain.

The CDR3 consists of 14 residues. Germline loops: CDR1 GTSNPN, CDR2 SVGIG (reference sequence). J was trimmed by 7 bases and V by 0 bases; bases with no gene match: 5. As originally analysed: Estimation of nucleated cell counts relied on the amplification of reference gene primers. Produced via immunoSEQ multiplex PCR; TCRdb's table is partial and in-frame only. V and J calls and clone size are given by that table; D and trimming were obtained from the DNA. Of around 200,000 clones in the sample, more than 70% were seen once. Clinical histories supplied by participants themselves formed the basis of cohort assignment.

Specimen: PBMCs or T cells enriched from blood (not recorded which). V and J are TRBV30 and TRBJ2-5; TRBD2 matches 10 bases. The TCR comes from a woman between 35 and 50 years old with acute COVID-19. The DNA of the CDR3 is TGTGCCTGGAGTGTAGCTAGCGGGAGAGGGACCCAGTACTTC. Encoded protein: CAWSVASGRGTQYF.